The 27 T cell receptor beta chains below all came from one sample that was sequenced in a study of CD8+CD57+ T cells in acquired aplastic anemia. TCR beta VDJ combinations and CDR3 sequences were profiled from genomic DNA. Each CDR3 protein is one row after TCRdb ran MiXCR on the reads. The sample has 100,000 to 150,000 distinct CDR3 sequences; about 48% are singletons. Sequencing used sorted CD4+, CD8+, or CD8+CD57+ T cells (not recorded which) from PBMCs. The receptors originated from a human donor in good health, serving as a control.

V gene TRBV7-9 combines with J gene TRBJ2-2, with D unclear. The CDR3 is 13 amino acids. CDR1 and CDR2 (germline): SEHNR, FQNEAQ (reference sequence). Here the CDR3 DNA reads TGTGTCGGCAGAGCCGTCAGCACCGGGGAGCTGTTTTTT. Translating it yields CVGRAVSTGELFF.

This clonotype was picked up a small number of times. This may come from a read error, since a much larger clone is one base off. V usage is TRBV5-8 and J usage is TRBJ2-3; D call uncertain. V lost 1 base, J lost 4 bases, and 7 bases lay in between. This CDR3 is built from 13 residues. Germline lookup yields CDR1 SGHTS and CDR2 YDEGEE. The CDR3 DNA is TGTGCCAGCAGCTTGCCTCCCCCAGATACGCAGTATTTT. It is translated as CASSLPPPDTQYF.

The gene calls are TRBV4-1 and TRBJ2-2; 7 bases are a match to TRBD2. The CDR3 length is 15 residues. Germline-derived CDR1 and CDR2 are MGHRA and YSYEKL. V shed 4 bases, J shed 6 bases, and the junction held 8 bases outside the gene matches. As DNA, the CDR3 is TGCGCCAGCAGCCCCGAAGCGGCGGGAGCCGGGGAGCTGTTTTTT. It is translated as CASSPEAAGAGELFF.

There are a few counts of this clonotype. The chain recombines TRBV29-1 with TRBJ1-1, with D hard to call. The germline gives CDR1 SQVTM, CDR2 ANQGSEA. CDR3 length: 13 residues. Deletions cut 4 bases from V and 0 bases from J, with 9 bases between. The DNA of the CDR3 is TGCAGCGTTGCGGGGATGATGAACACTGAAGCTTTCTTT. Translated, it gives CSVAGMMNTEAFF.

The J gene is TRBJ2-7, the V gene TRBV20-1, with TRBD2 identical over 8 bases. Looked up from germline, CDR1 is DFQATT and CDR2 is SNEGSKA (reference sequence). This CDR3 has 12 residues. With V trimmed by 6 bases and J by 7 bases, 8 bases remained unmatched. The CDR3, as DNA: TGCAGTGCCACAGCGGGGGCCCAGGAGCAGTACTTC. It translates to CSATAGAQEQYF.

This chain uses TRBV20-1 with TRBJ1-2, with D unresolved. The germline gives CDR1 DFQATT, CDR2 SNEGSKA (reference sequence). V was clipped by 6 bases and J by 2 bases, with 10 bases between them. This CDR3 region has 12 residues. DNA for the CDR3: TGCAGTGCGAGCTCTTCCAACTATGGCTACACCTTC. It translates to CSASSSNYGYTF.

J is TRBJ2-7 and V is TRBV5-6; unclear D gene. Germline CDR1 is SGHDT and CDR2 is YYEEEE. V lost 4 bases, J lost 3 bases, and 14 bases lay in between. The CDR3 runs 14 residues. The chain's CDR3 is CASSQGQFNYEQYF. The CDR3 nucleotides read TGTGCCAGCAGCCAAGGGCAGTTCAACTACGAGCAGTACTTC.

The CDR3 is CASSVDRQWEKGEQYV. For the CDR3, the DNA is TGTGCCAGCAGCGTAGACCGGCAGTGGGAGAAAGGCGAGCAGTACGTC. The chain has TRBV9 and TRBJ2-7; a possible D gene is TRBD2 (5 bases). V was pared by 0 bases and J by 6 bases, with 19 bases between. CDR1 is SGDLS and CDR2 is YYNGEE in the germline V gene. This CDR3 region has 16 residues.

The genes are TRBV10-3 and TRBJ2-5; D may be TRBD1 or TRBD2 (6 bases each). The CDR3 extends over 15 amino acids. CDR1 is ENHRY and CDR2 is SYGVKD in the germline V gene. The V gene lost 4 bases and the J gene lost 5 bases, with 17 bases spanning the gap. CDR3 in amino acids: CAISASLGGGETQYF. CDR3 bases: TGTGCCATCAGTGCCTCGCTTGGAGGGGGGGAGACCCAGTACTTC.

The rearrangement joins TRBV14 to TRBJ1-2, with D possibly matching TRBD1 (6 bases). This CDR3 has 14 residues. With 4 bases removed from V and 0 bases from J, the gap between germline ends came to 9 bases. The germline V gene encodes CDR1 SGHDN and CDR2 FVKESK. DNA for the CDR3: TGTGCCAGCAGCCCGACAGGAGCTAACTATGGCTACACCTTC. The encoded protein is CASSPTGANYGYTF.

This clonotype was seen a few times. The V call is TRBV7-3, the J call TRBJ2-3; no clear D gene. The CDR3 has 12 residues. The V end lost 5 bases, the J end lost 4 bases, and 7 bases lay between the germline ends. Germline V CDR1 and CDR2: SGHTA, FQGTGA. Written as DNA, the CDR3 is TGTGCCAGCAGCCCCGGCGCAGATACGCAGTATTTT. Residues: CASSPGADTQYF.

This clonotype came up a few times. The CDR3 DNA reads TGTGCCAGTAATGGGCTAGTTGCCCTGCACAATGAGCAGTTCTTC. It encodes CASNGLVALHNEQFF. The chain employs TRBV19 and TRBJ2-1; D is uncertain. CDR1 and CDR2 (germline): LNHDA, SQIVND (reference sequence). The length of the CDR3 is 15 residues. The V end lost 7 bases, the J end lost 5 bases, and 18 bases lay between the germline ends.

This clonotype has at least ten counts. The rearrangement joins TRBV11-2 to TRBJ2-7, with D perhaps matching TRBD1 (6 bases). In germline, CDR1 is SGHAT, CDR2 FQNNGV. V lost 5 bases and J lost 5, with 10 bases in between. There are 12 residues in the CDR3. The CDR3: CASSRDRNEQYF. The CDR3 DNA follows: TGTGCCAGCAGCCGTGACAGGAACGAGCAGTACTTC.

The chain links TRBV6-1 to TRBJ2-7, with 11 bases matching TRBD2. V lost 6 bases, J lost 4 bases, and 8 bases stayed unmatched. The CDR3 has 15 residues. Germline CDR1 reads MNHNS; CDR2 reads SASEGT. For the CDR3, the DNA is TGTGCCAGCAGAGCGGCTAGCGGGGGGTTTTACGAGCAGTACTTC. Its translation is CASRAASGGFYEQYF.

This clonotype was detected many times. The rearrangement uses TRBV11-2 and TRBJ2-2; D gene ambiguous. The germline V and J ends were trimmed by 1 base and 2 bases, with 5 bases remaining between them. Germline-derived CDR1 and CDR2 are SGHAT and FQNNGV. The CDR3 totals 14 residues. CDR3 loop: CASSLAYNTGELFF. The CDR3 coding sequence is TGTGCCAGCAGCTTAGCCTATAACACCGGGGAGCTGTTTTTT. The full variable domain, its missing parts supplied by reference TRBV11-2 and TRBJ2-2, is EAGVAQSPRYKIIEKRQSVAFWCNPISGHATLYWYQQILGQGPKLLIQFQNNGVVDDSQLPKDRFSAERLKGVDSTLKIQPAKLEDSAVYLCASSLAYNTGELFFGEGSRLTVL.

This clonotype was recorded at least ten times. The chain employs TRBV19 and TRBJ2-3; TRBD2 matches at 12 bases. V dropped 4 bases and J dropped 5; count of bases not matched to a gene: 16. The CDR3 consists of 19 residues. Per germline, CDR1 LNHDA and CDR2 SQIVND (reference sequence). The CDR3 coding sequence is TGTGCCAGTAGTAGCCCCGGAAGAGGACTAGCGGGGACCGGAGATACGCAGTATTTT. This gives the protein CASSSPGRGLAGTGDTQYF.

Note on this clonotype: This may arise from a read error, as a much more abundant clone is one base away. This chain links TRBV3-1 with TRBJ2-1; tentatively, D is TRBD1 or TRBD2 (5 bases each). Trimming cost V 4 bases and J 4 bases, with 17 bases left between them. The germline V gene encodes CDR1 LGHDT and CDR2 YNNKEL (reference sequence). CDR3 size: 16 residues. As DNA, the CDR3 is TGTGCCAGCAGCCCAATAGCGAGGGGCCAATACAATGAGCAGTTCTTC. As protein: CASSPIARGQYNEQFF.

The V gene is TRBV25-1, the J gene TRBJ1-4; D might be TRBD1 (5 bases). The ends were cut back, 4 bases at V and 8 bases at J, with 14 bases in the middle. The CDR3 is 14 residues long. The germline CDR1 and CDR2 sequences are MGHDK and SYGVNS. CDR3 loop: CASSARGGNEKLFF. The CDR3 nucleotides read TGTGCCAGCAGTGCGCGGGGGGGAAACGAAAAACTGTTTTTT. The full variable domain, with the rest looked up from reference TRBV25-1 and TRBJ1-4, is EADIYQTPRYLVIGTGKKITLECSQTMGHDKMYWYQQDPGMELHLIHYSYGVNSTEKGDLSSESTVSRIRTEHFPLTLESARPSHTSQYLCASSARGGNEKLFFGSGTQLSVL.

Ten or more counts support this clonotype. V usage is TRBV6-1 and J usage is TRBJ1-5, with 7 bases identical to TRBD1. The CDR3 loop spans 15 amino acids. Trimming removed 6 bases from V and 1 base from J; junction bases left unmatched: 6. CDR1 MNHNS and CDR2 SASEGT come from the germline V gene. The CDR3 DNA follows: TGTGCCAGCAGATCTCAACAGGGGAGCAATCAGCCCCAGCATTTT. It codes for CASRSQQGSNQPQHF.

This CDR3 is CASGRSAGTYEQYF. The CDR3 DNA follows: TGTGCCAGTGGGAGATCGGCAGGTACCTACGAGCAGTACTTC. V gene TRBV25-1 combines with J gene TRBJ2-7; D is possibly TRBD2 (5 bases). Trimming took 9 bases from V and 2 from J, leaving 17 bases between them. There are 14 residues in the CDR3. Germline V lookup: CDR1 MGHDK, CDR2 SYGVNS.

V gene TRBV2 combines with J gene TRBJ1-2; D perhaps matches TRBD1 (6 bases). Trimming took off 5 bases at V and 12 bases at J, with 16 bases between the two ends. The CDR3 runs 12 residues. The germline V gene encodes CDR1 SNHLY and CDR2 FYNNEI. The CDR3 DNA is TGTGCCAGCAGTTACGGGGGGGCTGGAAACACCTTC. Translating it yields CASSYGGAGNTF.

Many counts were recorded for this clonotype. The chain links TRBV7-2 to TRBJ2-7, with D tentatively TRBD2 (6 bases). CDR3 size: 16 residues. Per the germline V gene, CDR1 is SGHTA and CDR2 is FQGNSA. V dropped 0 bases and J dropped 3 bases, with 15 bases sitting between them. The CDR3 region is CASSLAASPGSYEQYF. In nucleotides, the CDR3 is TGTGCCAGCAGCTTAGCGGCTAGCCCCGGGAGCTACGAGCAGTACTTC.

Here the CDR3 DNA reads TGTGCCAGCAGTATCGTACCCGCAGGGGTGACTGAAGCTTTCTTT. It yields the protein CASSIVPAGVTEAFF. This chain uses TRBV2 with TRBJ1-1; maybe TRBD1 (6 bases). This CDR3 is 15 amino acids long. Germline V lookup: CDR1 SNHLY, CDR2 FYNNEI. The V and J ends lost 5 bases and 5 bases respectively, with 18 bases between them. The full variable domain, with the rest looked up from reference TRBV2 and TRBJ1-1, is EPEVTQTPSHQVTQMGQEVILRCVPISNHLYFYWYRQILGQKVEFLVSFYNNEISEKSEIFDDQFSVERPDGSNFTLKIRSTKLEDSAMYFCASSIVPAGVTEAFFGQGTRLTVV.

This clonotype was seen many times. V gene TRBV6-1 combines with J gene TRBJ2-7; D is ambiguous. The CDR3 has 11 residues. V lost 8 bases to trimming and J lost 7 bases, with 12 bases between them. CDR1 and CDR2 (germline): MNHNS, SASEGT. This CDR3 is CASLKVGEQYF. CDR3 coding DNA: TGTGCCAGCCTAAAGGTGGGAGAGCAGTACTTC.

Of note for this clonotype: Being one base from a much bigger clone, this may be a read error. Given the absence of the conserved phenylalanine or tryptophan at the CDR3 end, a read error is likely. The chain links TRBV4-1 to TRBJ1-1, with D perhaps TRBD1 (5 bases). The CDR3 covers 15 residues. V dropped 3 bases and J dropped 4 bases, with 15 bases sitting between them. From germline, CDR1 is MGHRA and CDR2 YSYEKL. CDR3 loop: CASSHPAGGTTEAFL. CDR3 nucleotides: TGCGCCAGCAGCCACCCGGCGGGGGGAACCACTGAAGCTTTCCTT.

The gene calls are TRBV19 and TRBJ2-5; 9 bases fit TRBD1. The CDR3 extends over 14 amino acids. Per germline, CDR1 LNHDA and CDR2 SQIVND (reference sequence). Trimming took 5 bases from V and 2 from J; bases not matched to a gene: 3. CDR3 DNA: TGTGCCAGTAGTGGGACAGGGCTTCAAGAGACCCAGTACTTC. Residues: CASSGTGLQETQYF. Using reference TRBV19 and TRBJ2-5 for the parts outside the CDR3, the full variable domain is DGGITQSPKYLFRKEGQNVTLSCEQNLNHDAMYWYRQDPGQGLRLIYYSQIVNDFQKGDIAEGYSVSREKKESFPLTVTSAQKNPTAFYLCASSGTGLQETQYFGPGTRLLVL.

This clonotype was detected many times. The chain employs TRBV5-1 and TRBJ1-1; TRBD1 aligns across 9 bases. V dropped 4 bases and J dropped 3; count of bases not matched to a gene: 7. CDR1 SGHRS and CDR2 YFSETQ come from the germline V gene. The CDR3 loop spans 15 amino acids. CDR3 nucleotides: TGCGCCAGCAGCCCCGGGACAGGGTCGGACACTGAAGCTTTCTTT. Translating it yields CASSPGTGSDTEAFF.